This TCR beta chain was captured in a study of shared clonotypes between healthy human individuals. Sequenced by immunoSEQ multiplex PCR; TCRdb stores in-frame clones only, minus some. The table records more than 2 million clones, roughly 95% of them present only once. Sequenced input: naive CD4+ T cells sorted from blood. Subset reported: CD45RA+ positively selected. This sequence originates from a man aged 18 to 29 in good health.

This chain's CDR3 is CASSGVTQGHYNSPLHF. Written as DNA, the CDR3 is TGTGCCAGCAGTGGGGTGACACAGGGACATTACAATTCACCCCTCCACTTT. This chain joins TRBV6-1 and TRBJ1-6; TRBD1 might be the D (6 bases). CDR3 length: 17 residues. Trimming left V 4 bases short and J 7 bases short, with 20 bases between. From germline, CDR1 is MNHNS and CDR2 SASEGT.